The clone carrying this T cell receptor (beta chain) was seen many times. In TCRdb, the 5' RACE reads were re-called with MiXCR into one record per CDR3 protein. The table has about 690,000 distinct CDR3 sequences, around 5.7% seen once; the top ten hold 1.5% to 2%. This specimen belongs to a study of identical twins. Healthy Caucasians supplied all donations. Germline V gene data show CDR1 as SEHNR and CDR2 as FQNEAQ (reference sequence). V lost 5 bases and J lost 3; bases outside the gene matches: 9. The CDR3 covers 15 residues. The J gene is TRBJ1-1, the V gene TRBV7-9; 7 nucleotides line up with TRBD1. The sequencing sample was made of naive T cells sorted from blood. The clonotype originates from a man aged 18 to 29 in good health. CDR3 protein: CASSPRTTGDTEAFF. CDR3 in DNA: TGTGCCAGCAGCCCCCGAACTACAGGGGACACTGAAGCTTTCTTT.